This T cell receptor beta chain was observed in a study of T cells in localized non-small cell lung cancer. As regards this clone: Its antigen is as yet unknown.

Measured with immunoSEQ multiplex PCR; TCRdb has only the in-frame clones, and not every one. The sample carries around 25,000 clones, approximately 83% recorded once. The CDR3 loop spans 15 amino acids. The germline V gene encodes CDR1 LNHDA and CDR2 SQIVND (reference sequence). V shed 2 bases, J shed 5 bases, and the junction held 5 bases outside the gene matches. General study points: Only one tumor region was sequenced, so heterogeneity remains possible. Within adjacent lung there appeared a median 57 of the top 100 tumor clones. Greater blood T cell density accompanied longer overall survival.

This clonotype was sampled from a male donor aged 60 or over with stage II squamous cell lung carcinoma. The chain joins TRBV19 to TRBJ2-5; 10 bases match TRBD1. This material consisted of peripheral blood, taken before any cancer treatment. The CDR3 is CASSIRQGAMETQYF. The CDR3 region has the DNA TGTGCCAGTAGTATAAGACAGGGGGCTATGGAGACCCAGTACTTC.